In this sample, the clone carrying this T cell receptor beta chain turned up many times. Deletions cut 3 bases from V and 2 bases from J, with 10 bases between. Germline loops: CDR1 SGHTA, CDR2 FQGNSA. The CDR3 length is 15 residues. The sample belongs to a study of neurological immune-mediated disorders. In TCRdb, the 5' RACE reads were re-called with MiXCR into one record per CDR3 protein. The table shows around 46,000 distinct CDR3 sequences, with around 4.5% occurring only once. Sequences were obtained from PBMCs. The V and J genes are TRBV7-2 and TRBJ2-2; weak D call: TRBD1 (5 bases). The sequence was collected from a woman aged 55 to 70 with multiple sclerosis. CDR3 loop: CASSLGQINTGELFF. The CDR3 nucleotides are TGTGCCAGCAGCTTGGGGCAGATAAACACCGGGGAGCTGTTTTTT.